This T cell receptor beta chain was documented in a study of blood T cell repertoires in COVID-19. Study information: Sample material is recorded as cDNA or gDNA derived from T cells, B-cell-depleted T cells, or PBMCs.

The CDR3 covers 15 residues. Germline loops: CDR1 SEHNR, CDR2 FQNEAQ (reference sequence). V gave up 3 bases and J gave up 0 bases, with 6 bases separating them. The protocol was immunoSEQ multiplex PCR, while the TCRdb copy is restricted to in-frame clones and leaves out a portion. The table has 70,000 to 75,000 clones, over 75% seen once. This receptor was taken from a human donor in a cohort sampled during active COVID-19. This chain uses TRBV7-9 with TRBJ2-6; D gene ambiguous. Input material: peripheral blood. For the CDR3, the DNA is TGTGCCAGCAGCTTTAGCCTCTCTGGGGCCAACGTCCTGACTTTC. It translates to CASSFSLSGANVLTF.